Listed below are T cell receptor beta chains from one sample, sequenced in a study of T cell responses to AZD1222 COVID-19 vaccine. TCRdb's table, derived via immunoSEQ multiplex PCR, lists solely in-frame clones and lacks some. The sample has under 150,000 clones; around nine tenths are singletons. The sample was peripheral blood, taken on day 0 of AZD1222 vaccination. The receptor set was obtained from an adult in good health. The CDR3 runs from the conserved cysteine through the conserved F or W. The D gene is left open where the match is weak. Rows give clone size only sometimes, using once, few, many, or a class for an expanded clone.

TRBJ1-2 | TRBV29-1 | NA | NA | TGCAGCGTTGAAGATCGGGGGGCCGGTGGCTACACCTTC | CSVEDRGAGGYTF
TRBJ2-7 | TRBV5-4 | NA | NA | TGTGCCAGCAGCTGGGGCGGGATACGGACCTACGAGCAGTACTTC | CASSWGGIRTYEQYF
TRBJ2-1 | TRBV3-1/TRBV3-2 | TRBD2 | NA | TGTGCCAGCAGCCAACCGGCCAGCGGGAGTGGTGAGCAGTTCTTC | CASSQPASGSGEQFF
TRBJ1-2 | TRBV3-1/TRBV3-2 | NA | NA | TGTGCCAGCAGCCAAGATCAGGGGCTCTATGGCTACACCTTC | CASSQDQGLYGYTF
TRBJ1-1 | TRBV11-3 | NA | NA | TGTGCCAGCAGTTTAGGCCAGGGGAACACTGAAGCTTTCTTT | CASSLGQGNTEAFF
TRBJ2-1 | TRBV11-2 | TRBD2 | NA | TGTGCCAGCAGCCCGTCCGGGACTAGAGGTTATGAGCAGTTCTTC | CASSPSGTRGYEQFF
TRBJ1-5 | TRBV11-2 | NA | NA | TGTGCCAGCAGCTTAGAACAGGGAAAGAATCAGCCCCAGCATTTT | CASSLEQGKNQPQHF
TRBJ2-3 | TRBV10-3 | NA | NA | TGTGCCATCTTTGGACAGAGCACAGATACGCAGTATTTT | CAIFGQSTDTQYF
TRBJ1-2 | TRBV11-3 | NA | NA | TGTGCCAGCAGCCCACACCGCGAGCCGGGAGGCTACACCTTC | CASSPHREPGGYTF
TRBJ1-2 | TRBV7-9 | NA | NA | TGTGCCAGCAGCTCCGGAGACTTCGATGGCTACACCTTC | CASSSGDFDGYTF
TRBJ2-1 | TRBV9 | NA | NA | TGTGCCAGCAGCTCCGACAGCTCCTACAATGAGCAGTTCTTC | CASSSDSSYNEQFF
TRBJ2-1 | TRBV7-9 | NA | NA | TGTGCCAGCAGCTTAAACCCTGCGTACAATGAGCAGTTCTTC | CASSLNPAYNEQFF
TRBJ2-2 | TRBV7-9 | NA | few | TGTGCCAGCAGCTTAGGAGGGAACACCGGGGAGCTGTTTTTT | CASSLGGNTGELFF
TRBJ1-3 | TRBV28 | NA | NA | TGTGCCAGCACCCTTAGTCGGGGTTCTGGAAACACCATATATTTT | CASTLSRGSGNTIYF
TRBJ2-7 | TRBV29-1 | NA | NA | TGCAGCGTTGACCTAGGGGCTCACGAGCAGTACTTC | CSVDLGAHEQYF
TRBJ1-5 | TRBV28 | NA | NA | TGTGCCAGCAGCCGGGGACTGGTCTCGGATCAGCCCCAGCATTTT | CASSRGLVSDQPQHF